This T cell receptor beta chain was sequenced in a study of cytomegalovirus exposure and HLA in healthy donors. Study-level results: Follow-up analysis found HLA locus-dependent TCR association rates, highest for DRB1 and lowest for HLA-C. Near-uniform donor sequencing depth was presumed by presence/absence analyses. Reportedly, a later analysis found an Asian-associated ancestry cluster had fewer N-insertions than the approximately 700-donor mean. For most TCR beta V segments, an earlier analysis put the productive rate at about 90% or about 30% of the time.

The length of the CDR3 is 15 residues. After removal of 3 bases from V and 5 bases from J, the junction contained 9 bases not matched to a gene. Germline values: CDR1 SGHRS, CDR2 YFSETQ. Details on this clone: The antigen remains unidentified.

This PCR relied on a set of 60 Vbeta primers and 13 Jbeta primers. This table comes from immunoSEQ multiplex PCR, and its TCRdb copy is limited to in-frame clones, with some not included. This sample has some 150,000 clones; roughly 80% occur once, and the top ten carry roughly 4.8%. The clonotype originates from a woman in her fifties or sixties in good health and CMV-seropositive. This chain uses TRBV5-1 with TRBJ2-5; 8 bases map to TRBD1. The sample comprised PBMCs. In DNA, the CDR3 is TGCGCCAGCAGCTGGCAACAGGGGGTTGGGGAGACCCAGTACTTC. It specifies CASSWQQGVGETQYF.